This T cell receptor beta chain was identified in a study of blood T cells in healthy people across ages. V was pared by 8 bases and J by 6 bases, with 16 bases between. Germline V gene sequence: CDR1 ENHRY, CDR2 SYGVKD. The CDR3 is made up of 14 amino acids. Study-level points and caveats: When set beside aged donors, long-lived donors presented more naive CD4+ cells and higher diversity. Changes in expanded clonotypes were possibly confounded, as the CMV status of donors was unknown.

Using a J-beta primer mix together with a sample-barcoded 5' primer, a second PCR was run for roughly 7 to 12 cycles. TCRdb reanalysed the 5' RACE reads using MiXCR and keeps one entry per CDR3 protein. Among fewer than 800,000 distinct CDR3 sequences listed, approximately 50% were seen once. A note on this clonotype: Its antigen is unknown.

Sequenced: blood. The clonotype comes from a woman in her sixties in good health. The rearrangement uses TRBV10-3 and TRBJ1-4; no clear D gene. The CDR3 spells CAISKKGADEKLFF. As DNA, the CDR3 is TGTGCCATCTCTAAGAAGGGTGCGGATGAAAAACTGTTTTTT.